Listed here are 10 T cell receptor beta chains from one sample, sequenced in a study of patients and donors after allogeneic stem cell transplantation. One entry per CDR3 protein, called by TCRdb with MiXCR from the RT-PCR reads. This sample carries 920,000 or so distinct CDR3 sequences, approximately 18% of them seen once, and the ten largest clones take 6%. What was sequenced was blood, either unsorted or a sorted T cell fraction (not recorded which). Receptor source: a human donor who was either an allogeneic HSCT recipient or a stem cell or donor lymphocyte infusion donor (not recorded which). It is not recorded whose cells these are; they may come from a transplant donor.

The CDR3 nucleotides are TGTGCCGCAAACGAGGGGTTGAACACTGAAGCTTTCTTT. Translation gives CAANEGLNTEAFF. The V call is TRBV4-2, the J call TRBJ1-1, with D possibly being TRBD1 (5 bases). Germline V gives CDR1 LGHNA, CDR2 YNFKEQ. V lost 11 bases, J lost 0 bases, and 13 bases lay in between. The CDR3 is 13 amino acids.

A few counts support this clonotype. The gene calls are TRBV7-6 and TRBJ1-4; D gene ambiguous. The CDR3 is 15 amino acids. Germline V gene sequence: CDR1 SGHVS, CDR2 FNYEAQ. With 1 base removed from V and 4 bases from J, the gap between germline ends came to 10 bases. The CDR3 reads CASSLDLRVNEKLFF. The CDR3 coding sequence is TGTGCCAGCAGCTTAGACTTAAGGGTTAATGAAAAACTGTTTTTT.

This clonotype has only a few counts. V gene TRBV6-1 combines with J gene TRBJ1-1; 7 bases agree with TRBD1. Looked up from germline, CDR1 is MNHNS and CDR2 is SASEGT. CDR3 length: 14 amino acids. Trimming cost V 4 bases and J 5 bases; bases outside gene matches: 7. CDR3 nucleotide sequence: TGTGCCAGCAGTGGAGACAGGGTGTATACTGAAGCTTTCTTT. Translated: CASSGDRVYTEAFF.

This clonotype has more than one count but fewer than ten. In DNA form, the CDR3 reads TGCAGTGCTGATAGCGGGAGTGGCGATGAGCAGTTCTTC. Translated: CSADSGSGDEQFF. The V and J genes are TRBV20-1 and TRBJ2-1; TRBD2 aligns across 9 bases. The ends lost 5 bases at V and 8 bases at J; junction bases unmatched: 7. CDR3 length equals 13 residues. CDR1 and CDR2 from the germline V gene are DFQATT and SNEGSKA (reference sequence).

The sample holds a few counts of this clonotype. The chain recombines TRBV16 with TRBJ2-7; D not resolved. There are 15 residues in the CDR3. Germline CDR1 reads KGHSY; CDR2 reads FQNENV. Between the trimmed V and J ends, which lost 2 bases and 3 bases, there was a span of 14 bases. CDR3 nucleotide sequence: TGTGCCAGCAGCCAAGGTACCAGGACGGACTACGAGCAGTACTTC. Translated: CASSQGTRTDYEQYF. Supplemented by reference TRBV16 and TRBJ2-7, the full variable domain reads GEEVAQTPKHLVRGEGQKAKLYCAPIKGHSYVFWYQQVLKNEFKFLISFQNENVFDETGMPKERFSAKCLPNSPCSLEIQATKLEDSAVYFCASSQGTRTDYEQYFGPGTRLTVT.

The V and J genes are TRBV5-5 and TRBJ1-2; D remains ambiguous. CDR3 size: 15 residues. V was clipped by 2 bases and J by 2 bases, with 13 bases between them. The germline V gene encodes CDR1 SGHKS and CDR2 YYEKEE (reference sequence). Here the CDR3 reads CASSFEGLSNYGYTF. The DNA of the CDR3 is TGTGCCAGCAGCTTTGAGGGCCTCTCCAACTATGGCTACACCTTC.

The sample holds a few counts of this clonotype. The rearrangement uses TRBV15 and TRBJ1-2; possibly TRBD1 for D (6 bases). This CDR3 is 14 amino acids long. The germline gives CDR1 LNHNV, CDR2 YYDKDF (reference sequence). V lost 3 bases, J lost 4 bases, and 12 bases lay in between. The CDR3 reads CATSSRTDSYGYTF. The CDR3 DNA follows: TGTGCCACCAGCAGCAGGACAGACTCCTATGGCTACACCTTC.

The V call is TRBV6-2 or TRBV6-3, the J call TRBJ2-5, with 9 bases lining up with TRBD2. There are 17 residues in the CDR3. The germline gives CDR1 MNHEY, CDR2 SVGEGT. With 0 bases clipped from V and 5 bases from J, the junction kept 10 bases outside the gene matches. CDR3 amino acids: CASSYSSDGAGGETQYF. The CDR3 bases are TGTGCCAGCAGTTACTCATCAGATGGAGCGGGGGGTGAGACCCAGTACTTC.

This clonotype was observed a few times. The chain has TRBV6-2 or TRBV6-3 and TRBJ2-4, with D unresolved. Trimming left V 6 bases short and J 4 bases short, with 10 bases between. The CDR3 consists of 13 residues. Germline V gene data show CDR1 as MNHEY and CDR2 as SVGEGT. The CDR3 DNA reads TGTGCCAGCAGCCGCGGTAGTAAAAACATTCAGTACTTC. It is translated as CASSRGSKNIQYF.

The chain employs TRBV7-9 and TRBJ2-7; 7 bases match TRBD2. V shed 5 bases, J shed 4 bases, and the junction held 11 bases outside the gene matches. Germline V CDR1 and CDR2: SEHNR, FQNEAQ (reference sequence). CDR3 length: 15 amino acids. The CDR3, as DNA: TGTGCCAGCAGCCCACCGAGCGGGGCCCTTTACGAGCAGTACTTC. This codes for CASSPPSGALYEQYF.